Listed below are T cell receptor beta chains from one sample, sequenced in a study of T cells in Graves' hyperthyroidism and ophthalmopathy. A single record per CDR3 protein comes from TCRdb applying MiXCR to the multiplex PCR reads. The sample records hundreds of thousands of distinct CDR3 sequences, approximately 14% being singletons. Specimen: blood. These receptors all come from a woman aged 18 to 35 with Graves' hyperthyroidism. CDR3s include the opening cysteine and the closing phenylalanine or tryptophan. Fields, in order: clone size, D gene, V gene, J gene, CDR3 protein, CDR3 DNA. A D gene is named only where the DNA matches it firmly. Size tells how often a clone was seen (once, few, many) or the class of an expanded clone, and some rows leave it out.

many	TRBD1	TRBV20-1	TRBJ1-2	CSHGTGGGYGYTF	TGCAGCCACGGGACAGGGGGCGGCTATGGCTACACCTTC
few	.	TRBV5-5	TRBJ2-7	CASISGTHEQYF	TGTGCCAGCATCAGTGGGACCCACGAGCAGTACTTC
.	.	TRBV19	TRBJ1-2	CASSIDAHWAYGYTF	TGTGCCAGTAGTATAGATGCCCATTGGGCCTATGGCTACACCTTC
few	TRBD1	TRBV19	TRBJ1-3	CASNPTGSGNTIYF	TGTGCCAGTAACCCGACAGGGTCTGGAAACACCATATATTTT
few	.	TRBV29-1	TRBJ2-7	CSVVVTLSYEQYF	TGCAGCGTTGTGGTCACGTTATCCTACGAGCAGTACTTC
many	TRBD1	TRBV3-1	TRBJ2-7	CASSQSSSGQGAREQYF	TGTGCCAGCAGCCAGTCCTCCTCGGGACAGGGGGCGCGGGAGCAGTACTTC
.	TRBD1	TRBV9	TRBJ2-1	CASSPSGQGAGGGRAKDEQFF	TGTGCCAGCAGCCCCTCGGGACAGGGGGCGGGGGGCGGGAGGGCCAAAGATGAGCAGTTCTTC
many	.	TRBV11-1	TRBJ2-4	CASSLGDGAKNIQYF	TGTGCCAGCAGCTTAGGCGACGGAGCCAAAAACATTCAGTACTTC
many	.	TRBV28	TRBJ2-7	CASSLRGASYEQYF	TGTGCCAGCAGTTTAAGAGGGGCTTCCTACGAGCAGTACTTC
few	.	TRBV2	TRBJ1-5	CASSVGRDQPRHF	TGTGCCAGCAGTGTGGGGAGGGATCAGCCCCGGCATTTT
many	.	TRBV6-1	TRBJ2-5	CASRAGSQKETQYF	TGTGCCAGCAGGGCGGGATCCCAGAAGGAGACCCAGTACTTC
.	TRBD2	TRBV18	TRBJ2-2	CASSPRFLADVPNTGELFF	TGTGCCAGCTCACCAAGGTTCCTAGCGGATGTCCCGAACACCGGGGAGCTGTTTTTT
.	TRBD1	TRBV6-2/TRBV6-3	TRBJ1-1	CASSLGQGNTEALF	TGTGCCAGCAGTCTCGGACAGGGGAACACTGAAGCTCTCTTT
many	TRBD1	TRBV6-1	TRBJ1-5	CASSASQGAGQPQHF	TGTGCCAGCAGTGCATCCCAGGGGGCAGGACAGCCCCAGCATTTT
many	.	TRBV7-8	TRBJ2-3	CASSLAQTGPSTDTQYF	TGTGCCAGCAGCTTAGCCCAGACGGGACCTAGCACAGATACGCAGTATTTT
many	.	TRBV20-1	TRBJ2-5	CSARGSQETQYF	TGCAGTGCTAGAGGCAGCCAAGAGACCCAGTACTTC
once	.	TRBV4-3	TRBJ1-4	CASSQGGRLKYEKLFF	TGCGCCAGCAGCCAAGGAGGAAGGCTGAAGTATGAAAAACTGTTTTTT
few	.	TRBV11-2	TRBJ2-2	CASSHKTGELFF	TGTGCCAGCAGCCACAAAACCGGGGAGCTGTTTTTT
many	TRBD2	TRBV4-2	TRBJ2-5	CASAQRTSAQETQYF	TGTGCCAGCGCACAGAGGACTAGCGCGCAAGAGACCCAGTACTTC
few	.	TRBV19	TRBJ2-7	CASSIPGPAYEQYF	TGTGCCAGTAGTATCCCGGGACCCGCCTACGAGCAGTACTTC
.	.	TRBV2	TRBJ1-1	CASSEESLGTEAFF	TGTGCCAGCAGTGAAGAGTCCCTGGGTACTGAAGCTTTCTTT
few	.	TRBV18	TRBJ2-2	CASSSSGIDTGELFF	TGTGCCAGCTCATCGTCAGGGATAGACACCGGGGAGCTGTTTTTT
many	.	TRBV2	TRBJ1-3	CARGTSSGSGNTIYF	TGTGCCAGAGGGACTTCGTCGGGGTCAGGAAACACCATATATTTT
many	.	TRBV30	TRBJ1-4	CAWSRDLNEKLFF	TGTGCCTGGAGTAGGGACCTTAATGAAAAACTGTTTTTT
few	.	TRBV3-1	TRBJ1-1	CASSQDINSRRIF	TGTGCCAGCAGCCAAGACATCAACTCCAGGAGAATCTTT
.	TRBD2	TRBV6-1	TRBJ2-1	CASRTGLAGLGEQFF	TGTGCCAGCAGGACGGGACTAGCGGGATTAGGTGAGCAGTTCTTC
.	.	TRBV29-1	TRBJ2-6	CSVRDGRDSGANVLTF	TGCAGCGTCCGCGACGGACGAGACTCTGGGGCCAACGTCCTGACTTTC
.	.	TRBV5-8	TRBJ1-1	CASSFLARSLMNTEAFF	TGTGCCAGCAGCTTCTTGGCCAGGTCCCTCATGAACACTGAAGCTTTCTTT
many	.	TRBV18	TRBJ1-6	CASSPPGDSSRSPLHF	TGTGCCAGCTCACCACCTGGGGACTCCTCCCGGTCACCCCTCCACTTT
many	.	TRBV10-3	TRBJ1-1	CATRGAQNTEAFF	TGTGCCACGAGGGGGGCTCAGAACACTGAAGCTTTCTTT
.	.	TRBV4-3	TRBJ2-1	CASRDTRSYNEQFF	TGCGCCAGCAGGGACACCCGCTCCTACAATGAGCAGTTCTTC
few	.	TRBV7-9	TRBJ2-1	CASSTNRGLLGYNEQFF	TGTGCCAGCAGCACAAACAGGGGACTCTTGGGATACAATGAGCAGTTCTTC
.	TRBD1	TRBV19	TRBJ1-5	CASIQQGPSNQPQHF	TGTGCCAGTATCCAACAGGGGCCAAGCAATCAGCCCCAGCATTTT
.	.	TRBV4-1	TRBJ1-1	CASSLISRLDTEAFF	TGCGCCAGCAGCCTCATTTCGCGTTTGGACACTGAAGCTTTCTTT
.	TRBD2	TRBV20-1	TRBJ2-7	CSAREVAGGEQYF	TGCAGTGCTAGAGAGGTAGCGGGGGGCGAGCAGTACTTC
.	TRBD2	TRBV6-1	TRBJ2-3	CASSTLAAGTDTQYF	TGTGCCAGCAGTACACTAGCGGCAGGCACAGATACGCAGTATTTT
few	TRBD2	TRBV30	TRBJ2-7	CAWSLSAGTSYEQYF	TGTGCCTGGAGTTTGTCAGCGGGAACGTCCTACGAGCAGTACTTC
many	.	TRBV18	TRBJ2-7	CASSPPLATPYEQYF	TGTGCCAGCTCACCACCGCTGGCCACCCCCTACGAGCAGTACTTC
many	.	TRBV29-1	TRBJ2-1	CSVASTGTTNEQFF	TGCAGCGTCGCATCTACCGGGACGACGAATGAGCAGTTCTTC
many	TRBD1	TRBV7-9	TRBJ2-1	CASSLAPGGREQFF	TGTGCCAGCAGCTTAGCCCCAGGGGGCAGGGAGCAGTTCTTC
many	.	TRBV20-1	TRBJ1-1	CSARDRPIRVLNTEAFF	TGCAGTGCTAGAGATCGACCCATACGGGTATTGAACACTGAAGCTTTCTTT
few	.	TRBV19	TRBJ1-4	CASRITQTSNEKLFF	TGTGCCAGTAGAATCACTCAAACCTCTAATGAAAAACTGTTTTTT
many	.	TRBV7-8	TRBJ2-7	CASSPDGLAGEQYF	TGTGCCAGCAGCCCAGACGGTTTGGCGGGTGAGCAGTACTTC
many	TRBD2	TRBV27	TRBJ2-5	CASRQLAGGEETQYF	TGTGCCAGCAGACAACTAGCGGGAGGGGAAGAGACCCAGTACTTC
.	TRBD1	TRBV5-1	TRBJ1-1	CASSFETGFPEAFF	TGCGCCAGCAGCTTTGAGACAGGGTTCCCTGAAGCTTTCTTT
many	TRBD1	TRBV2	TRBJ2-3	CASSPLTGLGTDTQYF	TGTGCCAGCAGTCCCCTGACAGGGTTGGGCACAGATACGCAGTATTTT
few	.	TRBV6-6	TRBJ2-5	CASSYSRTQETQYF	TGTGCCAGCAGTTACTCGAGAACCCAAGAGACCCAGTACTTC
many	.	TRBV10-3	TRBJ2-3	CAISVVSGDTQYF	TGTGCCATCAGTGTCGTCTCGGGAGATACGCAGTATTTT
many	.	TRBV5-1	TRBJ1-1	CASSLGPHLGTEAFF	TGCGCCAGCAGCTTAGGACCGCATTTGGGCACTGAAGCTTTCTTT
.	.	TRBV16	TRBJ1-1	CASSILQNSLNTEAFF	TGTGCCAGCAGCATACTCCAGAATTCACTGAACACTGAAGCTTTCTTT